The subject of this entry is one T cell receptor beta chain. This sample was taken from a study of T cell changes during pregnancy in multiple sclerosis. V was cut by 2 bases and J by 0 bases, with 8 bases left in between. Germline V gene lookup returns CDR1 LGHNA and CDR2 YSLEER. This CDR3 has 15 amino acids. Some clones are missing from TCRdb's copy, which holds only in-frame ones; the method was immunoSEQ multiplex PCR. The sample consists of approximately 63,000 clones, 90% to 95% of them appearing once. The input for sequencing was peripheral blood, taken after pregnancy. This sequence originates from a female donor in good health, enrolled as a control in a pregnancy study. The chain combines TRBV4-3 with TRBJ2-1; tentatively, D is TRBD2 (6 bases). The chain's CDR3 is CASSQRGNSYNEQFF. CDR3 DNA sequence: TGCGCCAGCAGCCAACGGGGGAACTCCTACAATGAGCAGTTCTTC.